This TCR beta chain was identified in a study of technical replicates of blood from several donors. Trimming removed 7 bases at V and 6 bases at J, with 19 bases between. The CDR3 runs 15 residues. Germline-derived CDR1 and CDR2 are MNHEY and SMNVEV (reference sequence). TCRdb's copy holds only in-frame clones and misses some; the assay was immunoSEQ multiplex PCR. The table lists tens of thousands of clones, around 97% of them singletons. The receptor comes from a human donor in good health. V gene TRBV27 combines with J gene TRBJ2-1; tentatively, D is TRBD2 (6 bases). Sequenced material: T cells isolated from PBMCs. The CDR3 sequence: CASIHTGDWGNEQFF. In DNA, the CDR3 is TGTGCCAGCATTCACACGGGAGATTGGGGCAATGAGCAGTTCTTC.